The 28 T cell receptor beta chains reported below all come from one sample, sequenced in a study of T cells in Graves' hyperthyroidism and ophthalmopathy. What was amplified from RNA transcripts were TCR beta CDR3 regions. A set of HTBI primers served as the primers for a first-round RT-PCR of the TCR CDR3. TCRdb re-called the multiplex PCR reads with MiXCR, one entry per CDR3 protein. This table holds approximately 400,000 distinct CDR3 sequences, roughly 13% found once. The material sequenced was blood. These receptors were taken from a woman aged 55-75 years with Graves' hyperthyroidism.

This clonotype occurred a few times. The J gene is TRBJ2-3, the V gene TRBV6-5; 7 nucleotides match TRBD2. This CDR3 has 16 amino acids. Trimming took 0 bases from V and 7 from J; bases not matched to a gene: 10. Germline loops: CDR1 MNHEY, CDR2 SVGAGI. Here the CDR3 reads CASSYSGAGASYTQYF. The CDR3 DNA reads as TGTGCCAGCAGTTACTCGGGCGCGGGAGCTTCTTATACGCAGTATTTT.

In this sample, this clonotype turned up many times. This chain uses TRBV2 with TRBJ2-5; D might be TRBD1 (5 bases). Germline CDR1 is SNHLY and CDR2 is FYNNEI. The V end was cut by 7 bases, the J end by 5 bases, with 17 bases between. The CDR3 length is 14 residues. CDR3 nucleotide sequence: TGTGCCAGCACACTTCAGGGAATCGGGGAGACCCAGTACTTC. Amino acids: CASTLQGIGETQYF.

The sample holds many counts of this clonotype. Sequence at one end of the junction differs from germline and may be a read error. V usage is TRBV3-1 and J usage is TRBJ2-5; D not certain. The V gene's germline CDR1 is LGHDT and CDR2 YNNKEL (reference sequence). The CDR3 totals 14 residues. Written as DNA, the CDR3 is TGTGCCAGTAGCCAAGATCTCATCCAAGAGACCCAGTACTTC. Encoded protein: CASSQDLIQETQYF.

This clonotype was seen repeatedly, ten times or more. For the CDR3, the DNA is TGTGCCAGCAGTAATAGAGGGGATCACGCCTACGAGCAGTACTTC. Protein sequence: CASSNRGDHAYEQYF. The chain joins TRBV6-1 to TRBJ2-7; D is possibly TRBD1 or TRBD2 (5 bases each). Germline loops: CDR1 MNHNS, CDR2 SASEGT. The CDR3 is made up of 15 amino acids. With 5 bases removed from V and 2 bases from J, the gap between germline ends came to 16 bases.

This clonotype has a count of ten or more. Relative to the germline gene, one junction end is altered; a read error may explain this. The chain combines TRBV11-2 with TRBJ2-7, with 8 bases identical to TRBD2. CDR3 length equals 16 residues. Per germline, CDR1 SGHAT and CDR2 FQNNGV. CDR3 loop: CASSLTLGLTGGAWHF. CDR3 nucleotide sequence: TGTGCCAGCAGCTTAACCTTAGGGCTAACGGGAGGGGCTTGGCACTTC.

The rearrangement uses TRBV4-2 and TRBJ1-2; D unresolved. The CDR3 contains 13 residues. From germline, CDR1 is LGHNA and CDR2 YNFKEQ. Trimming stripped 0 bases from V and 6 bases from J, with 8 bases between. CDR3 sequence reads: CASSQDSLDGYTF. In DNA form, the CDR3 reads TGTGCCAGCAGCCAAGACAGTTTAGATGGCTACACCTTC.

This clonotype was found a few times. The chain employs TRBV5-1 and TRBJ2-3; 7 bases align to TRBD2. With 2 bases clipped from V and 4 bases from J, the junction kept 7 bases outside the gene matches. The CDR3 loop spans 15 amino acids. Per germline, CDR1 SGHRS and CDR2 YFSETQ. The CDR3 spells CASSLSGIGSDTQYF. CDR3 nucleotide sequence: TGCGCCAGCAGCTTAAGCGGGATTGGTTCAGATACGCAGTATTTT.

This clonotype was seen a few times. The gene calls are TRBV6-1 and TRBJ2-1; either TRBD1 or TRBD2 may supply D (5 bases each). Germline CDR1 MNHNS, CDR2 SASEGT. The CDR3 is 14 amino acids. The V gene lost 5 bases and the J gene lost 3 bases, with 11 bases spanning the gap. CDR3 region: CASSSRDGYNEQFF. The CDR3 coding sequence is TGTGCCAGCAGTTCCCGGGACGGCTACAATGAGCAGTTCTTC.

This clonotype has ten or more counts. The V and J genes are TRBV3-1 and TRBJ1-6; a weak D match, TRBD1 (5 bases). The CDR3 runs 16 residues. The germline gives CDR1 LGHDT, CDR2 YNNKEL (reference sequence). Deletions cut 1 base from V and 9 bases from J, with 16 bases between. CDR3 protein: CASSQGWQGDGSPLHF. Written as DNA, the CDR3 is TGTGCCAGCAGCCAAGGATGGCAGGGAGACGGTTCACCCCTCCACTTT.

Ten or more counts support this clonotype. This rearrangement joins TRBV30 to TRBJ2-3, with D possibly being TRBD1 or TRBD2 (5 bases each). Looked up from germline, CDR1 is GTSNPN and CDR2 is SVGIG (reference sequence). The CDR3 has 14 residues. With 4 bases removed from V and 1 base from J, the gap between germline ends came to 12 bases. The CDR3 nucleotides read TGTGCCTGGAATCGTCGGGACCGCACAGATACGCAGTATTTT. Its protein is CAWNRRDRTDTQYF.

This sequence joins TRBV28 and TRBJ2-5, with a possible D match to TRBD1 (6 bases). Looked up from germline, CDR1 is MDHEN and CDR2 is SYDVKM. Trimming cost V 5 bases and J 5 bases, with 15 bases left between them. The CDR3 is made up of 14 amino acids. Here the CDR3 reads CASSHRANVETQYF. Here the CDR3 DNA reads TGTGCCAGCAGTCACAGGGCCAACGTGGAGACCCAGTACTTC.

J is TRBJ1-4 and V is TRBV5-1; TRBD1 matches at 7 bases. The junction had 10 bases not matched to a gene; V was cut back by 1 base and J by 7 bases. CDR3 length: 16 residues. Germline V CDR1 and CDR2: SGHRS, YFSETQ. CDR3 region: CASSLPTGIPPEKLFF. CDR3 coding DNA: TGCGCCAGCAGCTTGCCGACAGGGATCCCTCCTGAAAAACTGTTTTTT.

The chain joins TRBV29-1 to TRBJ1-3; 8 nucleotides agree with TRBD1. This CDR3 is built from 13 residues. The V and J ends lost 6 bases and 2 bases, in that order; junction bases with no gene match: 3. Germline V gene lookup returns CDR1 SQVTM and CDR2 ANQGSEA. The CDR3 sequence is CSVRTGTGNTIYF. The CDR3 coding sequence is TGCAGCGTACGGACAGGGACTGGAAACACCATATATTTT. The whole variable domain, filled in from reference TRBV29-1 and TRBJ1-3, reads SAVISQKPSRDICQRGTSLTIQCQVDSQVTMMFWYRQQPGQSLTLIATANQGSEATYESGFVIDKFPISRPNLTFSTLTVSNMSPEDSSIYLCSVRTGTGNTIYFGEGSWLTVV.

A few counts support this clonotype. The CDR3 here is CASRLGWTEAFF. The DNA of the CDR3 is TGTGCCAGTAGACTGGGCTGGACTGAAGCTTTCTTT. This sequence joins TRBV19 and TRBJ1-1, with no clear D. This CDR3 is built from 12 residues. Germline CDR1 and CDR2: LNHDA and SQIVND (reference sequence). The V end was cut by 6 bases, the J end by 5 bases, with 10 bases between.

The sample holds many counts of this clonotype. The V and J genes are TRBV2 and TRBJ1-4; 8 bases agree with TRBD1. This CDR3 is 13 amino acids long. With V trimmed by 10 bases and J by 7 bases, 8 bases remained unmatched. The germline V gene has CDR1 SNHLY and CDR2 FYNNEI. The CDR3, as DNA: TGTGCCACCGGACAGGGAGTGGGTGAAAAACTGTTTTTT. Translating it yields CATGQGVGEKLFF.

At least ten counts were recorded for this clonotype. This rearrangement joins TRBV18 to TRBJ2-7; TRBD1 or TRBD2 may be the D gene (6 bases each). Germline values: CDR1 KGHSH, CDR2 LQKENI. The CDR3 covers 14 residues. With 0 bases removed from V and 6 bases from J, the gap between germline ends came to 12 bases. CDR3 loop: CASSPPSGAPEQYF. For the CDR3, the DNA is TGTGCCAGCTCACCACCGTCGGGGGCGCCCGAGCAGTACTTC.

Many counts were recorded for this clonotype. The V and J genes are TRBV18 and TRBJ2-2, with D perhaps TRBD1 or TRBD2 (5 bases each). CDR3 length equals 14 residues. The V end lost 5 bases, the J end lost 8 bases, and 15 bases lay between the germline ends. The V gene's germline CDR1 is KGHSH and CDR2 LQKENI. This CDR3 reads CASSYRDGGGELFF. In DNA, the CDR3 is TGTGCCAGCTCATACCGGGACGGAGGAGGGGAGCTGTTTTTT.

The chain combines TRBV6-1 with TRBJ2-1; 10 positions agree with TRBD2. Per the germline V gene, CDR1 is MNHNS and CDR2 is SASEGT. The CDR3 is made up of 20 amino acids. V trimming: 8 bases; J trimming: 3 bases; junction bases outside the gene matches: 22. The CDR3 DNA reads TGTGCCAGCTCACCCCGGAGTCTAGCGGGGGCAAATTCAAACTACAATGAGCAGTTCTTC. This codes for CASSPRSLAGANSNYNEQFF.

This clonotype was counted at least ten times. This rearrangement joins TRBV12-3 or TRBV12-4 to TRBJ1-1, with a weak D call TRBD1 (5 bases). Trimming removed 3 bases at V and 6 bases at J, with 17 bases between. The CDR3 is made up of 15 amino acids. CDR3 DNA: TGTGCCAGCAGTTTCCGGGGCGCGGGGGGAGCTGAAGCTTTCTTT. Translating gives CASSFRGAGGAEAFF.

The sample holds a few counts of this clonotype. One end of the junction fails to match germline, which may point to a read error. The chain recombines TRBV5-4 with TRBJ1-5; 8 bases agree with TRBD1. The germline CDR1 and CDR2 sequences are SGHNT and YYREEE (reference sequence). The CDR3 has 14 amino acids. CDR3 sequence reads: CASSLDRANQPQHF. The CDR3 DNA reads as TGTGCCAGCAGTTTGGACAGGGCTAATCAGCCCCAGCATTTT.

This clonotype showed up many times. This chain connects TRBV6-1 to TRBJ2-1; no firm D call. Trimming left V 7 bases short and J 5 bases short, with 18 bases between. The CDR3 is 15 residues long. Per the germline V gene, CDR1 is MNHNS and CDR2 is SASEGT. The CDR3 region has the DNA TGTGCCAGCACCCTTACCAGCCTTCGAGACAATGAGCAGTTCTTC. Amino acids: CASTLTSLRDNEQFF.

This clonotype was seen repeatedly, ten times or more. V gene TRBV6-1 combines with J gene TRBJ1-2; TRBD1 agrees at 7 bases. V lost 6 bases and J lost 7; bases outside the gene matches: 8. This CDR3 spans 13 amino acids. Germline V gene lookup returns CDR1 MNHNS and CDR2 SASEGT. This chain's CDR3 is CASSRGQVGGYTF. CDR3 DNA sequence: TGTGCCAGCAGCCGTGGACAGGTTGGTGGCTACACCTTC.

This clonotype showed up just a few times. The V call is TRBV14, the J call TRBJ2-7; D not certain. Looked up from germline, CDR1 is SGHDN and CDR2 is FVKESK. Trimming stripped 6 bases from V and 6 bases from J, with 24 bases between. The CDR3 covers 16 residues. Written as DNA, the CDR3 is TGTGCCAGCAGTCCAATTGGTGGTAGGTTCGTGTGCGAGCAGTACTTC. Protein sequence: CASSPIGGRFVCEQYF.

Many counts were recorded for this clonotype. In DNA, the CDR3 is TGTGCCAGCAGCACGACAGGGGGCGGGGAGACCCAGTACTTC. Translated: CASSTTGGGETQYF. The V and J genes are TRBV11-3 and TRBJ2-5; 10 nucleotides align to TRBD1. This CDR3 is built from 14 residues. The V and J ends lost 5 bases and 5 bases, in that order; junction bases with no gene match: 5. CDR1 is SGHNT and CDR2 is YENEEA in the germline V gene.

This clonotype has at least ten counts. The gene calls are TRBV9 and TRBJ1-2; a possible D gene is TRBD1 (6 bases). The germline V and J ends were trimmed by 0 bases and 4 bases, with 7 bases remaining between them. Germline V gene data show CDR1 as SGDLS and CDR2 as YYNGEE. The CDR3 covers 13 residues. CDR3 residues: CASSVEDSYGYTF. In DNA, the CDR3 is TGTGCCAGCAGCGTAGAGGACAGCTATGGCTACACCTTC.

This clonotype was found a few times. The chain has TRBV10-1 and TRBJ2-3, with TRBD2 identical over 9 bases. V trimming: 7 bases; J trimming: 4 bases; junction bases outside the gene matches: 12. The CDR3 has 16 amino acids. Germline values: CDR1 WNHNN, CDR2 SYGVQD (reference sequence). The CDR3 DNA is TGCGCCAGCACCCCCGAGATGCTAGCGGGACCAGATACGCAGTATTTT. It encodes CASTPEMLAGPDTQYF.

On this clonotype itself: One end of the junction fails to match germline, which may point to a read error. This chain uses TRBV11-2 with TRBJ2-7; 8 bases line up with TRBD1. The length of the CDR3 is 14 residues. Germline CDR1 SGHAT, CDR2 FQNNGV. The CDR3 region has the DNA TGTGCCGGCAGCTTAGGGCAGGGGGCGTACGAGCAGTACTTC. It codes for CAGSLGQGAYEQYF.

This clonotype has a count of ten or more. The gene calls are TRBV9 and TRBJ2-3; D remains unclear. The V and J ends lost 0 bases and 0 bases respectively, with 11 bases between them. The CDR3 has 16 residues. In germline, CDR1 is SGDLS, CDR2 YYNGEE. The CDR3 sequence is CASSVVGRSSTDTQYF. CDR3 nucleotide sequence: TGTGCCAGCAGCGTAGTCGGGCGCTCCAGCACAGATACGCAGTATTTT.